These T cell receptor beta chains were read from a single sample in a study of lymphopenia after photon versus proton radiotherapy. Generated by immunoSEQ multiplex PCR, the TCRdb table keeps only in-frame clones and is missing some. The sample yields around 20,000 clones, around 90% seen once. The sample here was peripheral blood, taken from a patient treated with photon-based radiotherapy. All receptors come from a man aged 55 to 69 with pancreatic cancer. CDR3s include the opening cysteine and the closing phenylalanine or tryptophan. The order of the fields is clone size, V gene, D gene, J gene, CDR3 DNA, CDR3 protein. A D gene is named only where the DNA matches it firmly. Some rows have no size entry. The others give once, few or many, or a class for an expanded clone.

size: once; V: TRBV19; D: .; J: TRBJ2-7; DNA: TGTGCCAGTAGTATCGCAGTTACCTACGAGCAGTACTTC; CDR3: CASSIAVTYEQYF
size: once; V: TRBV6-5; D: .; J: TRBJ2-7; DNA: TGTGCCAGCAGTTCGTACAGGGCCGAGCAGTACTTC; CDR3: CASSSYRAEQYF
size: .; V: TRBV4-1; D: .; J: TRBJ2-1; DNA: TGCGCCAGCAGCCAAGTCGGAAATGAGCAGTTCTTC; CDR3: CASSQVGNEQFF
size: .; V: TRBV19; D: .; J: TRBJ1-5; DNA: TGTGCCAGTAGCAACACCTGGGGGAGTAATCAGCCCCAGCATTTT; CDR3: CASSNTWGSNQPQHF
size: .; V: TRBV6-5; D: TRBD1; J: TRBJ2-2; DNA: TGTGCCAGCCAACCGGGACAGGACACCGGGGAGCTGTTTTTT; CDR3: CASQPGQDTGELFF
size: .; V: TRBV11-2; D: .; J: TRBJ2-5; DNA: TGTGCCAGCAGCTTAGTAGTTACGACTAGTGGGGGGACCCAGTACTTC; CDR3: CASSLVVTTSGGTQYF
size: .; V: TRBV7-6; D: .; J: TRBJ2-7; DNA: TGTGCCAGCAGCTTAGGCGGGGTAAGCTACGAGCAGTACTTC; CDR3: CASSLGGVSYEQYF
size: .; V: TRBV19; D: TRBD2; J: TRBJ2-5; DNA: TGTGCCAGTACATTTGGACTAGGAAAGACCCAGTACTTC; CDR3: CASTFGLGKTQYF
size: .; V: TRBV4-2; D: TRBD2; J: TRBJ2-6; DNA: TGTGCCAGCAGCCAAGAGTCGGCTAGCGGGGGGGCGGTCTTTTGGGCTGGGGCCAACGTCCTGACTTTC; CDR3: CASSQESASGGAVFWAGANVLTF
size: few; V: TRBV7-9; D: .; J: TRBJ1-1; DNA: TGTGCCAGCAGCTTAGCCGGTAGGGGGACTGAAGCTTTCTTT; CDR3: CASSLAGRGTEAFF
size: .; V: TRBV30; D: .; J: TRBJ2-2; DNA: TGTGCCTGGAGTGTATATCTGGCGGCCGGGGAGCTGTTTTTT; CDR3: CAWSVYLAAGELFF
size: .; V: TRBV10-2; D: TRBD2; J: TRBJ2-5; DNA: TGCGCCAGCAGACCCGGGACTAGCGGGGGGGCGCGTGGGACCCAGTACTTC; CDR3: CASRPGTSGGARGTQYF
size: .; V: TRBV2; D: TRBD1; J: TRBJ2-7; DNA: TGTGCCAGCAGGGAGGACACAGGGGTGCAGTACTTC; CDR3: CASREDTGVQYF
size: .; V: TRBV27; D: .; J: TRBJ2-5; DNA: TGTGCCAGCAGTTCCAGCCTTCAAGAGACCCAGTACTTC; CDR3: CASSSSLQETQYF
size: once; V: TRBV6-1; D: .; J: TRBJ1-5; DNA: TGTGCCAGCAGTGTCGGCAGGGGAGACAATCAGCCCCAGCATTTT; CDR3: CASSVGRGDNQPQHF
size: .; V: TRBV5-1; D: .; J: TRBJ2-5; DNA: TGCGCCAGCAGTAGGGGGGTAACGGAGACCCAGTACTTC; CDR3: CASSRGVTETQYF
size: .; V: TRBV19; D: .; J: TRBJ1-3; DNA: TGTGCCAGTAGTGCCCAGGGACGGAACTCTGGAAACACCATATATTTT; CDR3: CASSAQGRNSGNTIYF
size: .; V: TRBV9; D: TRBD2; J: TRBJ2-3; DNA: TGTGCCAGCAGCCAGTCCGGGGGGGACATCTTCACAGATACGCAGTATTTT; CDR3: CASSQSGGDIFTDTQYF
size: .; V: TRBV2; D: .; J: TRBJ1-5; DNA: TGTGCCAGCAGTGAACCCCCGCAGCCCCAGCATTTT; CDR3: CASSEPPQPQHF
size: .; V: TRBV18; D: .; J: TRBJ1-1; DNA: TGTGCCAGCTCACCAATTGGGACGGCCACTGAAGCTTTCTTT; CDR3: CASSPIGTATEAFF
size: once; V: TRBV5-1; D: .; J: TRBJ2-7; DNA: TGCGCCAGCAGCCCCGGCGCTTCCTACGAGCAGTACTTC; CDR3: CASSPGASYEQYF
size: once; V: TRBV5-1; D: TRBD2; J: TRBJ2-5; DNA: TGCGCCAGCAGCTTGGGGATTAGCGGGGGAGGGCTACAAGAGGCCCAGTACTTC; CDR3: CASSLGISGGGLQEAQYF
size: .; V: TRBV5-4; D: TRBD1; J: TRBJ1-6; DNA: TGTGCCAGCAGCTTATTTGGGACAGGGGCCGCTCTCCACTTT; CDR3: CASSLFGTGAALHF
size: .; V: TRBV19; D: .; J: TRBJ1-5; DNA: TGTGCCAGTAGTATAGTCGGGGGCCTTAGCAATCAGCCCCAGCATTTT; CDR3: CASSIVGGLSNQPQHF
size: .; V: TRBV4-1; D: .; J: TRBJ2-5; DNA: TGCGCCAGCAGCCAAGAGGGAGACGGGGAGACCCAGTACTTC; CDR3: CASSQEGDGETQYF
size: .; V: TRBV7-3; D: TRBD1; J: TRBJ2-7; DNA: TGTGCCAGCAGCCTCGGACAGGGGTCCTCCTACGAGCAGTACTTC; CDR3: CASSLGQGSSYEQYF
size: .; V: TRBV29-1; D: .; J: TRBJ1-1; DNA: TGCAGCGTTCAGGGTGTAGGCACTGAAGCTTTCTTT; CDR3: CSVQGVGTEAFF